The clone carrying this TCR beta chain has only one observation. The antigen remains unidentified. The CDR3 carries no conserved terminal phenylalanine or tryptophan, so it likely arises from a read error. The data are from a study of breast tumors, draining lymph nodes, adjacent tissues. General observations from the study: The lymph node origin of tumor T cells was framed as consistent with a hypothesis, not demonstrated. Tumor repertoires ranked between lymph nodes and nontumor tissue in diversity, with V and J gene preferences. Luminal-like breast cancer showed significantly greater tumor-nontumor repertoire similarity than basal-like breast cancer did. Findings are consistent with lymph node origin and intratumoral expansion of most tumor T cells.

TCRdb re-called the multiplex PCR reads with MiXCR, one entry per CDR3 protein. The sample holds 30,000 to 35,000 distinct CDR3 sequences, 60% to 80% seen once. Trimming cost V 4 bases and J 0 bases, with 12 bases left between them. The CDR3 extends over 15 amino acids. Germline CDR1 reads SGHDN; CDR2 reads FVKESK. The receptor comes from a female donor with breast cancer. Some clones in this sample may be carry-over from other donors' samples. The chain uses TRBV14 and TRBJ1-1; perhaps TRBD1 as D (6 bases). The material sequenced was breast tumor tissue. In DNA form, the CDR3 reads TGTGCCAGCAGCCCTAGGACAGTTATGAACACTGAAGCTTTCCTT. It encodes CASSPRTVMNTEAFL.